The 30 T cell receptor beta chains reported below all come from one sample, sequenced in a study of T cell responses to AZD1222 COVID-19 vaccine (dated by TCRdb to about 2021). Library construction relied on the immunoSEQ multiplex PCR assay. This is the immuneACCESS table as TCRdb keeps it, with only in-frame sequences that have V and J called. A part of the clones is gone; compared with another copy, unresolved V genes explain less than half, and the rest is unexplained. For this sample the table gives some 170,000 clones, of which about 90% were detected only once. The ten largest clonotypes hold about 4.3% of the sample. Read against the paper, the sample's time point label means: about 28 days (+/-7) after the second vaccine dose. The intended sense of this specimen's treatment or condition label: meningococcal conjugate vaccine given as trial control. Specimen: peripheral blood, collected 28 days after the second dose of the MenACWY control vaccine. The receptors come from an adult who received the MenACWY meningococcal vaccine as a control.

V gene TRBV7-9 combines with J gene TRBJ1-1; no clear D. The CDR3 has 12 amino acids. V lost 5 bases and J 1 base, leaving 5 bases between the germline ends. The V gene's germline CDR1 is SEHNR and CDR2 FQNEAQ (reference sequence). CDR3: CASSAQNTEAFF. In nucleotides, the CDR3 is TGTGCCAGCAGCGCGCAGAACACTGAAGCTTTCTTT.

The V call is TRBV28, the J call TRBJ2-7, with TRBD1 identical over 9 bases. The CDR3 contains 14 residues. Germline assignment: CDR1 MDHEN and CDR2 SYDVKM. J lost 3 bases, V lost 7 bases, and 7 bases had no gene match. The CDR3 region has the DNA TGTGCCAGCATGAAGGACAGGGGCAGCTACGAGCAGTACTTC. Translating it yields CASMKDRGSYEQYF.

The CDR3 protein is CASTSGSSNEKLFF. In DNA, the CDR3 is TGTGCCAGTACCTCCGGGTCATCTAATGAAAAACTGTTTTTT. This chain links TRBV19 with TRBJ1-4; no clear D gene. CDR1 is LNHDA, CDR2 SQIVND, per germline (reference sequence). The CDR3 runs to 14 residues. With 7 bases removed from V and 3 bases from J, the gap between germline ends came to 12 bases.

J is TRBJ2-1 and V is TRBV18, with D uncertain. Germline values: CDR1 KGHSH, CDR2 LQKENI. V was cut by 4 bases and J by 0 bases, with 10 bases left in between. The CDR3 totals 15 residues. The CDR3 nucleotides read TGTGCCAGCTCACGCGCGGAGAGCTCCTACAATGAGCAGTTCTTC. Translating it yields CASSRAESSYNEQFF.

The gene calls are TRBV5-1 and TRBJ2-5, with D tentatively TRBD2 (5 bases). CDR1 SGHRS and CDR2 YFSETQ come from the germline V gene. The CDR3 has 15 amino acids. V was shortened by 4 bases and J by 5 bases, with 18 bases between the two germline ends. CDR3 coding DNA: TGCGCCAGCAGCCCTGCCACGGGGAGCTCGGAGACCCAGTACTTC. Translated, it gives CASSPATGSSETQYF. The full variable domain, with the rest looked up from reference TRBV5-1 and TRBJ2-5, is KAGVTQTPRYLIKTRGQQVTLSCSPISGHRSVSWYQQTPGQGLQFLFEYFSETQRNKGNFPGRFSGRQFSNSRSEMNVSTLELGDSALYLCASSPATGSSETQYFGPGTRLLVL.

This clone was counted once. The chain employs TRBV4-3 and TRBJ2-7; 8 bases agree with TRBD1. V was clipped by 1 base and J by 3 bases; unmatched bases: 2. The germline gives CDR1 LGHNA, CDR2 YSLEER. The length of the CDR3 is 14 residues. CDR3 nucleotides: TGCGCCAGCAGCCAAGGACAGGGGCTCTACGAGCAGTACTTC. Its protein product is CASSQGQGLYEQYF.

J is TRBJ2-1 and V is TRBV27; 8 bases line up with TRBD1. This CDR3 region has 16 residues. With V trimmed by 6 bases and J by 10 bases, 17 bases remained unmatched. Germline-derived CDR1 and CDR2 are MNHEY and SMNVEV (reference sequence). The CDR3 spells CASSGTGQGRSREQFF. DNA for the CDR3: TGTGCCAGCAGCGGAACTGGACAGGGAAGAAGCAGAGAGCAGTTCTTC.

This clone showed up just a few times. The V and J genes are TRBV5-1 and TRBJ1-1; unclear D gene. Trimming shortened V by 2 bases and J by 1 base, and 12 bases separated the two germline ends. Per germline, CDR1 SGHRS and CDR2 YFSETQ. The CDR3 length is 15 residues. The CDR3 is CASSFIRASNTEAFF. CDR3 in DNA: TGCGCCAGCAGCTTTATTCGGGCCTCGAACACTGAAGCTTTCTTT.

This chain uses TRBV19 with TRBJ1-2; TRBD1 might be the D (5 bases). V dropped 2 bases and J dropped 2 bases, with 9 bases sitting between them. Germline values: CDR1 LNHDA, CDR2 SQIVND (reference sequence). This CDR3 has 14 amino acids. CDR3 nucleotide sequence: TGTGCCAGTAGTATAACGGCAGGGAACTATGGCTACACCTTC. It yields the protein CASSITAGNYGYTF.

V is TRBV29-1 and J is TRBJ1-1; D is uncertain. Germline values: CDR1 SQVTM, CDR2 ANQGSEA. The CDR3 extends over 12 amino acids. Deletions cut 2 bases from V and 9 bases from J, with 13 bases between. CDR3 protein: CSVEPTTVKAFF. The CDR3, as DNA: TGCAGCGTTGAACCAACGACGGTTAAAGCTTTCTTT.

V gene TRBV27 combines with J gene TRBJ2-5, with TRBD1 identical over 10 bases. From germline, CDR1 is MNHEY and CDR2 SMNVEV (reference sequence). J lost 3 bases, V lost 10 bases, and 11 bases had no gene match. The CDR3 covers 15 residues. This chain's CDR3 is CATGARDRGEETQYF. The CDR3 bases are TGTGCCACAGGCGCTCGGGACAGGGGTGAAGAGACCCAGTACTTC.

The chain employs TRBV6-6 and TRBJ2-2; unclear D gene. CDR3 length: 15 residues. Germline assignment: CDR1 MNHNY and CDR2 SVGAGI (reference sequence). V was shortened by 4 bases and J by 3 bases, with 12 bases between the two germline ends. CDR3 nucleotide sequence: TGTGCCAGCAGTTCGGAAGGGTCTCACACCGGGGAGCTGTTTTTT. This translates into CASSSEGSHTGELFF.

The DNA for the CDR3 is TGTGCCAGCAGCTTAGAGGCAGCCTCTGGGGCCAACGTCCTGACTTTC. Translating gives CASSLEAASGANVLTF. V and J are TRBV7-6 and TRBJ2-6; D gene unclear. The CDR3 totals 16 residues. Trimming shortened V by 1 base and J by 0 bases, and 7 bases separated the two germline ends. Germline CDR1 reads SGHVS; CDR2 reads FNYEAQ.

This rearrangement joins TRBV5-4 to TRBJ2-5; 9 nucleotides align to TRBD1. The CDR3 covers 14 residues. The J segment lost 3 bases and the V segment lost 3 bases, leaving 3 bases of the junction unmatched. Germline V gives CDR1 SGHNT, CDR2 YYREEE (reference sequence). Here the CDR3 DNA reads TGTGCCAGCAGCTCGACAGGGGGTGAAGAGACCCAGTACTTC. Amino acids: CASSSTGGEETQYF.

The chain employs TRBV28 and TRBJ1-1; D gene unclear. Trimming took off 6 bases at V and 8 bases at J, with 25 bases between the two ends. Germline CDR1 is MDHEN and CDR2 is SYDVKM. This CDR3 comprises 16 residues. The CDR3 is CASRLPGVLVKSEAFF. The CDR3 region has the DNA TGTGCCAGCAGATTACCCGGGGTTCTCGTAAAATCCGAAGCTTTCTTT.

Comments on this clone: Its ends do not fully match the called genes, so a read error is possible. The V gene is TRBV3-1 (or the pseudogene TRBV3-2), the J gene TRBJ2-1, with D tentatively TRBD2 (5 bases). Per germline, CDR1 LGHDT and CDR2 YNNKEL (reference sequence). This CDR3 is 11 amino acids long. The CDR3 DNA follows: TGTGCCAGCAGCGCCCTCGGACTCTCTATCTTC. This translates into CASSALGLSIF.

Here the CDR3 DNA reads TGTGCCAGCATCCCTACGGGGGGCCGGGGCTACACCTTC. Translated, it gives CASIPTGGRGYTF. The rearrangement joins TRBV6-5 to TRBJ1-2; maybe TRBD1 (6 bases). In germline, CDR1 is MNHEY, CDR2 SVGAGI. The CDR3 is 13 residues long. Trimming stripped 7 bases from V and 8 bases from J, with 17 bases between.

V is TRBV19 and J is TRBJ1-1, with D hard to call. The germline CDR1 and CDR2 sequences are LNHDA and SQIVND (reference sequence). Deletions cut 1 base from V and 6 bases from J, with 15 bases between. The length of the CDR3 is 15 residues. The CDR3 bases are TGTGCCAGTAGTATAGTCGGTGCAAGACCCCCTGAAGCTTTCTTT. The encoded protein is CASSIVGARPPEAFF.

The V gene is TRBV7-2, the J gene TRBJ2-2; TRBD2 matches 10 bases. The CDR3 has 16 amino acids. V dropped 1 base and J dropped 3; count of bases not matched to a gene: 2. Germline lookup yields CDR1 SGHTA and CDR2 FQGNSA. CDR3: CASSLVAGGYTGELFF. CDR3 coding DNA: TGTGCCAGCAGCTTAGTAGCGGGAGGTTACACCGGGGAGCTGTTTTTT.

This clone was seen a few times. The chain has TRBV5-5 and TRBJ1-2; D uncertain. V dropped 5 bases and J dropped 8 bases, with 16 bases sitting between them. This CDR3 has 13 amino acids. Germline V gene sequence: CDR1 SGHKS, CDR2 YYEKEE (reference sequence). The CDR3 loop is CASSPTAQEGYTF. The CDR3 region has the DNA TGTGCCAGCAGTCCCACCGCGCAGGAGGGCTACACCTTC.

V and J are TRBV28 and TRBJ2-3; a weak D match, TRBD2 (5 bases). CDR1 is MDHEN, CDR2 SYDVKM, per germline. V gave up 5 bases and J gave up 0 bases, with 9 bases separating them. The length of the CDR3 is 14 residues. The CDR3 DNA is TGTGCCAGCAGTCGGACTCTGAGCACAGATACGCAGTATTTT. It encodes CASSRTLSTDTQYF.

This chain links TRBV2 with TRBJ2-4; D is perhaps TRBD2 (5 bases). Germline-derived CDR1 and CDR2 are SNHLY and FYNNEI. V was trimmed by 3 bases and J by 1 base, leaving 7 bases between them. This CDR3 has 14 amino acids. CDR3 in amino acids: CASSEEVAKNIQYF. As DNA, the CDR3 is TGTGCCAGCAGTGAGGAGGTGGCCAAAAACATTCAGTACTTC.

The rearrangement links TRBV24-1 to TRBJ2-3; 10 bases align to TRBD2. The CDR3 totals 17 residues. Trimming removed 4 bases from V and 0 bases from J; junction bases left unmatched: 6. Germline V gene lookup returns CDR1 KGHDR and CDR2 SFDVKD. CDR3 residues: CATSDRTTSGSTDTQYF. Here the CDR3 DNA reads TGTGCCACCAGTGACCGGACGACTAGCGGGAGCACAGATACGCAGTATTTT.

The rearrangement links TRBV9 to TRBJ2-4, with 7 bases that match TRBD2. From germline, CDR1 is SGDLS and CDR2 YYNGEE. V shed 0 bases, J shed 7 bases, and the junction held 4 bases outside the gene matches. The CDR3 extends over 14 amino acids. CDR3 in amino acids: CASSVAGGENIQYF. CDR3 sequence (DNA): TGTGCCAGCAGCGTAGCGGGGGGTGAGAACATTCAGTACTTC.

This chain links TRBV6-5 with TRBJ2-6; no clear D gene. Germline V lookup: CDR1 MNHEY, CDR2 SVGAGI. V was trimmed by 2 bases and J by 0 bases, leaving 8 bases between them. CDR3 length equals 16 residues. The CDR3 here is CASSYDTFSGANVLTF. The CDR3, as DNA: TGTGCCAGCAGTTACGACACCTTCTCTGGGGCCAACGTCCTGACTTTC.

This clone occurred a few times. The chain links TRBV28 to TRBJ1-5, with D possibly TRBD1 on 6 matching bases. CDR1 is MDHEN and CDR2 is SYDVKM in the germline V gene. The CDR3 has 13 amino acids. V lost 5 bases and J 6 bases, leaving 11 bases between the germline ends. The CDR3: CASSDRGGQPQHF. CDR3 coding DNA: TGTGCCAGCAGTGATAGGGGGGGTCAGCCCCAGCATTTT. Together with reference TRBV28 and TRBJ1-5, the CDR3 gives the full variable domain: DVKVTQSSRYLVKRTGEKVFLECVQDMDHENMFWYRQDPGLGLRLIYFSYDVKMKEKGDIPEGYSVSREKKERFSLILESASTNQTSMYLCASSDRGGQPQHFGDGTRLSIL.

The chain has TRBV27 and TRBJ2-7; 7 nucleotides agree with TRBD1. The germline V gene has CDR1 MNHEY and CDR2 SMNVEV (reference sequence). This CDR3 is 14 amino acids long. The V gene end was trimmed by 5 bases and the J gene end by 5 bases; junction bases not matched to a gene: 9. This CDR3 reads CASSPPRGRNEQYF. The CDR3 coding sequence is TGTGCCAGCAGTCCCCCAAGGGGGCGGAACGAGCAGTACTTC.

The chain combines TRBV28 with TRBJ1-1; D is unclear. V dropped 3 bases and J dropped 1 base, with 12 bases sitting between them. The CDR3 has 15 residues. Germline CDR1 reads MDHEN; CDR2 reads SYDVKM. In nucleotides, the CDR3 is TGTGCCAGCAGTTTCCAGAGACTCCAGAACACTGAAGCTTTCTTT. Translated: CASSFQRLQNTEAFF. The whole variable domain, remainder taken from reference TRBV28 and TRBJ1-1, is DVKVTQSSRYLVKRTGEKVFLECVQDMDHENMFWYRQDPGLGLRLIYFSYDVKMKEKGDIPEGYSVSREKKERFSLILESASTNQTSMYLCASSFQRLQNTEAFFGQGTRLTVV.

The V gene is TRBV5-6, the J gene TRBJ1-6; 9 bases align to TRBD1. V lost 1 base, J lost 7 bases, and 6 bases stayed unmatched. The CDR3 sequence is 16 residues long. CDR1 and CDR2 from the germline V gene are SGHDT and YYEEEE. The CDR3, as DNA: TGTGCCAGCAGCTTGTCTGGGACAGGGTGGAATTCACCCCTCCACTTT. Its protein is CASSLSGTGWNSPLHF. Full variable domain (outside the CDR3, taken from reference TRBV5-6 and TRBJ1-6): DAGVTQSPTHLIKTRGQQVTLRCSPKSGHDTVSWYQQALGQGPQFIFQYYEEEERQRGNFPDRFSGHQFPNYSSELNVNALLLGDSALYLCASSLSGTGWNSPLHFGNGTRLTVT.

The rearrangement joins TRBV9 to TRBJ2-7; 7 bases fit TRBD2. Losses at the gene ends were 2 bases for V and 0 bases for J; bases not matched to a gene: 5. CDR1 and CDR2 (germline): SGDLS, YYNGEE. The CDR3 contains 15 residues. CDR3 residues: CASSVGTTSSYEQYF. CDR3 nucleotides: TGTGCCAGCAGCGTTGGGACTACGAGCTCCTACGAGCAGTACTTC.